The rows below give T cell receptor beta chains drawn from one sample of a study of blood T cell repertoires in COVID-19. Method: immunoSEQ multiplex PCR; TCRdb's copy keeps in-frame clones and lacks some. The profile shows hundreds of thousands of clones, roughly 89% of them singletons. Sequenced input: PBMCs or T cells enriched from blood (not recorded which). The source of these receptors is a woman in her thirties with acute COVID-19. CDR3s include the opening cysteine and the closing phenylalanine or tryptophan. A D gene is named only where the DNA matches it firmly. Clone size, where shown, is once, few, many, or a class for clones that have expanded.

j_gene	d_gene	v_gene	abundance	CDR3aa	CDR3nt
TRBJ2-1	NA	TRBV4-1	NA	CASSQGERAWEQFF	TGCGCCAGCAGCCAAGGAGAACGAGCCTGGGAGCAGTTCTTC
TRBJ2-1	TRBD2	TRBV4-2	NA	CASSQELVGGEDNEQFF	TGTGCCAGCAGCCAAGAATTGGTGGGGGGGGAGGACAATGAGCAGTTCTTC
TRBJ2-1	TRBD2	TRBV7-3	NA	CASSSGGGVPDEQFF	TGTGCCAGCAGCTCAGGCGGGGGGGTGCCGGATGAGCAGTTCTTC
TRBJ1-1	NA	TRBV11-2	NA	CATNLTPDTEAFF	TGTGCCACTAATCTTACGCCGGACACTGAAGCTTTCTTT
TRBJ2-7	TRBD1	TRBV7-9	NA	CASSLPPGQTFFHEQYF	TGTGCCAGCAGCTTACCTCCGGGACAGACCTTTTTCCACGAGCAGTACTTC
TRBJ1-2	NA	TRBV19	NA	CASSIGGSSNYGYTF	TGTGCCAGTAGTATCGGGGGGAGTTCCAACTATGGCTACACCTTC
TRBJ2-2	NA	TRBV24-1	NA	CATSGRGGELFF	TGTGCCACCAGCGGTAGGGGCGGGGAGCTGTTTTTT
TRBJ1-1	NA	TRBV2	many	CASSAIDSNTEAFF	TGTGCCAGCAGTGCAATCGACAGCAACACTGAAGCTTTCTTT
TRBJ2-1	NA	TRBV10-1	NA	CASPGNEQFF	TGCGCCAGCCCAGGCAATGAGCAGTTCTTC
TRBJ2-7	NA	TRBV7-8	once	CASSLVPRDNYEQYF	TGTGCCAGCAGCTTAGTCCCTCGGGACAACTACGAGCAGTACTTC
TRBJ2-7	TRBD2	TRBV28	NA	CASTPGGYSYEQYF	TGTGCCAGCACCCCCGGGGGGTACTCCTACGAGCAGTACTTC
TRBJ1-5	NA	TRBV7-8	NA	CASSLGGSSDQPQHF	TGTGCCAGCAGCTTAGGGGGCTCAAGTGATCAGCCCCAGCATTTT
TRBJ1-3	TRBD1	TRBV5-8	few	CASSLHRGGNTIYF	TGTGCCAGCAGCTTACACAGGGGCGGAAACACCATATATTTT
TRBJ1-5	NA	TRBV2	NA	CASSEALRGQPQHF	TGTGCCAGCAGTGAAGCGCTTCGGGGGCAGCCCCAGCATTTT
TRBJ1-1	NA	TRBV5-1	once	CASSLGGPTAEAFF	TGCGCCAGCAGCTTGGGAGGGCCTACGGCTGAAGCTTTCTTT
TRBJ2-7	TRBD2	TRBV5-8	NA	CASSLLIAGVYEQYF	TGTGCCAGCAGCTTGTTGATAGCGGGTGTCTACGAGCAGTACTTC
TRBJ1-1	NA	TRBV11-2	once	CASSLGGGRNTEAFF	TGTGCCAGCAGCTTAGGGGGCGGGAGGAACACTGAAGCTTTCTTT
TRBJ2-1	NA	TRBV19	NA	CASTPIFTQGDEQFF	TGTGCCAGTACCCCGATATTTACACAAGGGGATGAGCAGTTCTTC
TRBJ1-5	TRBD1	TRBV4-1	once	CASSTKTSGQGGQPQHF	TGCGCCAGCAGTACCAAAACCTCGGGACAGGGAGGGCAGCCCCAGCATTTT
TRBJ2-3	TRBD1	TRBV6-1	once	CASSEGIFGTGRPDTDTQYF	TGTGCCAGCAGTGAAGGGATATTTGGGACAGGCCGCCCGGACACAGATACGCAGTATTTT
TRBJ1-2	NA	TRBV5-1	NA	CASSLEGRTGWGYTF	TGCGCCAGCAGCTTGGAGGGTCGAACAGGGTGGGGCTACACCTTC
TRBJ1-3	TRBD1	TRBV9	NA	CASSVEPGQGVSGNTIYF	TGTGCCAGCAGCGTCGAACCGGGACAGGGGGTCTCTGGAAACACCATATATTTT
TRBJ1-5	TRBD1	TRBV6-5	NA	CASNAGGRGNQPQHF	TGTGCCAGTAACGCAGGGGGAAGGGGCAATCAGCCCCAGCATTTT
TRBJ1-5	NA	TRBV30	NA	CAWSGGRSEQPQHF	TGTGCCTGGAGTGGAGGGCGGTCCGAACAGCCCCAGCATTTT
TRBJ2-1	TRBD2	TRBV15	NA	CATSSGRTSGTYNEQFF	TGTGCCACCAGCAGTGGACGGACTAGCGGGACTTACAATGAGCAGTTCTTC
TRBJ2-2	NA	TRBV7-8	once	CASSLIGTGELFF	TGTGCCAGCAGCCTTATTGGGACAGGGGAGCTGTTTTTT
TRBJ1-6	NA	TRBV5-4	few	CASRGDYNSPLHF	TGTGCCAGCAGGGGCGACTATAATTCACCCCTCCACTTT
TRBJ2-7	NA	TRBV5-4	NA	CASSLATDGAYEQYF	TGTGCCAGCAGCTTGGCCACGGACGGGGCCTACGAGCAGTACTTC
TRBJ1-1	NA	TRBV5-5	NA	CASSLVPVMNTEAFF	TGTGCCAGCAGCTTGGTGCCGGTCATGAACACTGAAGCTTTCTTT
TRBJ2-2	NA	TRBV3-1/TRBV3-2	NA	CASSQIHSEMNTGELFF	TGTGCCAGCAGCCAAATTCATAGCGAGATGAACACCGGGGAGCTGTTTTTT
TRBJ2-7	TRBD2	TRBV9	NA	CASSFSGGSDEQYF	TGTGCCAGCAGCTTTAGCGGGGGATCCGACGAGCAGTACTTC
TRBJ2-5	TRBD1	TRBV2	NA	CASREDRGHQETQYF	TGTGCCAGCAGAGAGGACAGGGGTCACCAAGAGACCCAGTACTTC
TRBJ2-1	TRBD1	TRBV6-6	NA	CASEGAILGNEQFF	TGTGCCAGTGAGGGGGCTATCTTGGGCAATGAGCAGTTCTTC
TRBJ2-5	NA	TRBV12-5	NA	CASGSGVSETQYF	TGTGCTAGTGGTTCCGGGGTTTCGGAGACCCAGTACTTC
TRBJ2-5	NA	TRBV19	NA	CASSIGWEEGETQYF	TGTGCCAGTAGTATCGGGTGGGAGGAGGGGGAGACCCAGTACTTC
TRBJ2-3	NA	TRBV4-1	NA	CASSQGRADTQYF	TGCGCCAGCAGCCAAGGGAGGGCAGATACGCAGTATTTT
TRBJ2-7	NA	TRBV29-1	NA	CSVERIGTPNYEQYF	TGCAGCGTTGAGAGGATTGGGACACCCAACTACGAGCAGTACTTC
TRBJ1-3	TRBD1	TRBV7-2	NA	CASSPVRGANTIYF	TGTGCCAGCAGTCCTGTCAGGGGGGCAAACACCATATATTTT
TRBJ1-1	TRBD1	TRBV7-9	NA	CASTEGAMNTEAFF	TGTGCCAGCACGGAGGGGGCCATGAACACTGAAGCTTTCTTT
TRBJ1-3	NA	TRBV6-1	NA	CASSEARRAGGNTIYF	TGTGCCAGCAGTGAAGCGCGGCGGGCGGGAGGAAACACCATATATTTT
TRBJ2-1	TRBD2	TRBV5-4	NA	CASSSLAGETNEQFF	TGTGCCAGCAGCTCACTAGCGGGGGAGACCAATGAGCAGTTCTTC
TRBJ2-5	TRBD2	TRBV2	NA	CASSGIAGGQETQYF	TGTGCCAGCAGTGGGATAGCGGGGGGCCAAGAGACCCAGTACTTC
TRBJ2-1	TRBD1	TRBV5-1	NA	CASSLQGASNEQFF	TGCGCCAGCAGCTTGCAGGGGGCGTCAAATGAGCAGTTCTTC
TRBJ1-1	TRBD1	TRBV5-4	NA	CASSLEAGTANTEAFF	TGTGCCAGCAGCTTGGAAGCCGGGACAGCGAACACTGAAGCTTTCTTT
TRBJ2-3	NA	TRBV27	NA	CASGTSSHTQYF	TGTGCCAGCGGAACTAGCTCCCATACGCAGTATTTT
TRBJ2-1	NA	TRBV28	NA	CASIDSYSYNEQFF	TGTGCCAGCATTGACTCTTACTCCTACAATGAGCAGTTCTTC
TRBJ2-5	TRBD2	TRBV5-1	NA	CASSFAGGPQETQYF	TGCGCCAGCAGCTTTGCGGGGGGCCCCCAAGAGACCCAGTACTTC
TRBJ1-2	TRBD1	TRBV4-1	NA	CASSQDNRGRGYGYTF	TGCGCCAGCAGCCAAGACAACAGGGGCAGGGGCTATGGCTACACCTTC
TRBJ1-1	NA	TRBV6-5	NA	CASNHWTDNTEAFF	TGTGCCAGCAACCACTGGACAGATAACACTGAAGCTTTCTTT
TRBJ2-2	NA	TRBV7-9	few	CASSSQGTGELFF	TGTGCCAGCAGCTCACAGGGAACCGGGGAGCTGTTTTTT
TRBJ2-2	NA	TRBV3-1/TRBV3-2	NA	CASTGGVSITGELFF	TGTGCCAGCACCGGAGGGGTTTCAATCACCGGGGAGCTGTTTTTT
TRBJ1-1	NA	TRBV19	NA	CASRPMEGGTEAFF	TGTGCCAGTAGACCGATGGAAGGGGGCACTGAAGCTTTCTTT
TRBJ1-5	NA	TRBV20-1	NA	CSASIRRGNSNQPQHF	TGCAGTGCTAGTATCCGGAGGGGAAATAGCAATCAGCCCCAGCATTTT
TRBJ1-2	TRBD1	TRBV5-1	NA	CASSAQTGDDGYTF	TGCGCCAGCAGCGCCCAGACAGGGGATGATGGCTACACCTTC
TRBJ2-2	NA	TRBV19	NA	CASSIPVAARPSGELFF	TGTGCCAGTAGTATACCCGTCGCGGCACGGCCCTCCGGGGAGCTGTTTTTT